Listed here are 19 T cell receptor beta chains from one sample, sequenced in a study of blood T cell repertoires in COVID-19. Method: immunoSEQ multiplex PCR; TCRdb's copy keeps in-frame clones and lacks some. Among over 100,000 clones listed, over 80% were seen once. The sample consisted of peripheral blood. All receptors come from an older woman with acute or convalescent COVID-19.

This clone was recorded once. CDR3 amino acids: CASSTGGGARAFF. For the CDR3, the DNA is TGTGCCAGCAGCACGGGCGGGGGCGCTCGGGCTTTCTTT. The rearrangement links TRBV27 to TRBJ1-1, with a possible D match to TRBD1 (6 bases). Germline CDR1 reads MNHEY; CDR2 reads SMNVEV (reference sequence). V was pared by 6 bases and J by 11 bases, with 19 bases between. The CDR3 extends over 13 amino acids.

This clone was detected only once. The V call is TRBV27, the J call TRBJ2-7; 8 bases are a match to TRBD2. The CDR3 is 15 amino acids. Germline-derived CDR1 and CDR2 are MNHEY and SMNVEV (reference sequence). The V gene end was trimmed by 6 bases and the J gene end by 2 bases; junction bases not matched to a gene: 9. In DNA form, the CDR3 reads TGTGCCAGCAGCAGGGAAATAGCGGGACCCTACGAGCAGTACTTC. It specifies CASSREIAGPYEQYF.

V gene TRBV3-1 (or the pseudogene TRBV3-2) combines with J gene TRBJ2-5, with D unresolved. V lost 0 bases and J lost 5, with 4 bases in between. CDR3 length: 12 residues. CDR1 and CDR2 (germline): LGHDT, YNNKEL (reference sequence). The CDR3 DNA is TGTGCCAGCAGCCAAGACCCGGAGACCCAGTACTTC. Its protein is CASSQDPETQYF.

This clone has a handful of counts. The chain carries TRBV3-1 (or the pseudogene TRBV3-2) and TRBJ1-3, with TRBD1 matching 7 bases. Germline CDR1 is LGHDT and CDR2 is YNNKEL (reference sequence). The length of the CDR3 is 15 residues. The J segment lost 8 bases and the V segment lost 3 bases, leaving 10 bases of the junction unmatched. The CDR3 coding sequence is TGTGCCAGCAGCCAGTCCGGGACAGTTCAACACACCATATATTTT. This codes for CASSQSGTVQHTIYF.

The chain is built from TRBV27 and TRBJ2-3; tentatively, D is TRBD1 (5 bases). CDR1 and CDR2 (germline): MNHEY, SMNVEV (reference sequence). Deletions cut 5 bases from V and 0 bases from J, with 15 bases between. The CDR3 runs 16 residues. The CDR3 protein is CASSLRTLSSTDTQYF. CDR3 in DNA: TGTGCCAGCAGTCTCCGGACACTTTCTAGCACAGATACGCAGTATTTT.

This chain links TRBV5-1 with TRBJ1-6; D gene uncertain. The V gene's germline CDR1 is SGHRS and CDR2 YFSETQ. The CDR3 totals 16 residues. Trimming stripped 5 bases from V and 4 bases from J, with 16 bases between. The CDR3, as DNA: TGCGCCAGCAGATCCATCGGCACAGCTTATAATTCACCCCTCCACTTT. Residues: CASRSIGTAYNSPLHF. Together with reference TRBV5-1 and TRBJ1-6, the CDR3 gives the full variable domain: KAGVTQTPRYLIKTRGQQVTLSCSPISGHRSVSWYQQTPGQGLQFLFEYFSETQRNKGNFPGRFSGRQFSNSRSEMNVSTLELGDSALYLCASRSIGTAYNSPLHFGNGTRLTVT.

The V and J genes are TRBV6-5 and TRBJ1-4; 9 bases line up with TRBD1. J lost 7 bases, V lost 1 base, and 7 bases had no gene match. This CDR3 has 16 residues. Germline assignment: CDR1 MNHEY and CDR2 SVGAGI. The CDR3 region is CASSYFTGGAGEKLFF. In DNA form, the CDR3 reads TGTGCCAGCAGTTACTTTACAGGGGGCGCGGGTGAAAAACTGTTTTTT.

The CDR3 sequence is CASSPYAGDYGYTF. CDR3 coding DNA: TGTGCCAGCTCACCATACGCGGGGGACTATGGCTACACCTTC. The chain combines TRBV18 with TRBJ1-2, with a possible D match to TRBD1 (5 bases). V was trimmed by 2 bases and J by 3 bases, leaving 10 bases between them. Germline V gives CDR1 KGHSH, CDR2 LQKENI. The CDR3 sequence is 14 residues long. Combining the CDR3 with reference TRBV18 and TRBJ1-2 gives the whole variable domain NAGVMQNPRHLVRRRGQEARLRCSPMKGHSHVYWYRQLPEEGLKFMVYLQKENIIDESGMPKERFSAEFPKEGPSILRIQQVVRGDSAAYFCASSPYAGDYGYTFGSGTRLTVV.

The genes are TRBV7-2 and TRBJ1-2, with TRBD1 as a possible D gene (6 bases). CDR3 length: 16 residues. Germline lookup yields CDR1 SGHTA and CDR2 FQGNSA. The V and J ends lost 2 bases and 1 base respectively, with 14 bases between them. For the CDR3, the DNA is TGTGCCAGCAGCTTAATCACAGGGAGTCGTAACTATGGCTACACCTTC. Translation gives CASSLITGSRNYGYTF.

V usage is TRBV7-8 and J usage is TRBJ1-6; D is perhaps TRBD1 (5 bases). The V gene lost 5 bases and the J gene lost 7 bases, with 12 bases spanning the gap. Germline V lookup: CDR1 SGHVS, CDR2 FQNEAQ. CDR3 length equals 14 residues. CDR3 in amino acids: CASSNKGANSPLHF. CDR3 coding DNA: TGTGCCAGCAGCAACAAAGGGGCCAATTCACCCCTCCACTTT.

CDR3 DNA: TGTGCCAGCATCCCCCCCCATCCAGGCTCTGGAAACACCATATATTTT. This encodes CASIPPHPGSGNTIYF. The chain uses TRBV28 and TRBJ1-3, with D unclear. The CDR3 runs to 16 residues. CDR1 and CDR2 from the germline V gene are MDHEN and SYDVKM. V was shortened by 7 bases and J by 0 bases, with 16 bases between the two germline ends.

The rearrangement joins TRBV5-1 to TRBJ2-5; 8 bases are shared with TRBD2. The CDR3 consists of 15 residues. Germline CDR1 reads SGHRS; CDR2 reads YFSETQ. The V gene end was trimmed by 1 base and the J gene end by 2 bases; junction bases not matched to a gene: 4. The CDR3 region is CASSLSLAGQETQYF. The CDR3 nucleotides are TGCGCCAGCAGCTTGAGTTTAGCGGGACAAGAGACCCAGTACTTC.

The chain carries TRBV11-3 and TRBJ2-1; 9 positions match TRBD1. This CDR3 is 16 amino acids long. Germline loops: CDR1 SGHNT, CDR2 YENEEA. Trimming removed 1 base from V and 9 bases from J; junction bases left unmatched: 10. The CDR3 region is CASSLASGTGTAEQFF. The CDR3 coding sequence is TGTGCCAGCAGCTTAGCTTCCGGGACAGGGACCGCTGAGCAGTTCTTC.

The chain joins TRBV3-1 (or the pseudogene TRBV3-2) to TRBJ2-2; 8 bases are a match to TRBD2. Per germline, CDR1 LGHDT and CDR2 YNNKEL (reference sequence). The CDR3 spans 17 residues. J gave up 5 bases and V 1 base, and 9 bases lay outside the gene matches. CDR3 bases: TGTGCCAGCAGCCAAGTCGTGGCGGGAGGTAGGACCGGGGAGCTGTTTTTT. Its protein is CASSQVVAGGRTGELFF.

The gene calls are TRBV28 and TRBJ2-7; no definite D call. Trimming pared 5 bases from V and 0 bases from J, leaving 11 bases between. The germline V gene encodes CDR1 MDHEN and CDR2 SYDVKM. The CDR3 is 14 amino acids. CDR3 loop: CASSRTRSSYEQYF. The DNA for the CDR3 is TGTGCCAGCAGTAGAACCAGAAGCTCCTACGAGCAGTACTTC.

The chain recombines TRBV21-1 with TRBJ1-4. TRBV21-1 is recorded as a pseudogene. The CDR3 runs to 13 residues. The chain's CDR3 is CASSKPGGEKLFF. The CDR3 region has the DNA TGTGCCAGCAGTAAACCGGGAGGTGAAAAACTGTTTTTT.

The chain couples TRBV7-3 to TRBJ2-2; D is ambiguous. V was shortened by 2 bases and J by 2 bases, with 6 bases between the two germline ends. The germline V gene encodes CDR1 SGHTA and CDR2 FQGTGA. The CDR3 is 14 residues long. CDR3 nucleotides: TGTGCCAGCAGCTTATCACATAACACCGGGGAGCTGTTTTTT. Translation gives CASSLSHNTGELFF.

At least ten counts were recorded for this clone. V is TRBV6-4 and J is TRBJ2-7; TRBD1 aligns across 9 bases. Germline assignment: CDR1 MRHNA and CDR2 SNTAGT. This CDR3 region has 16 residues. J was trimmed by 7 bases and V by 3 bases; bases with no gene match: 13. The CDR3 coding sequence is TGTGCCAGCAGTGAAGCGGTGGGGACAGGGTCGGGGGAGCAGTACTTC. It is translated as CASSEAVGTGSGEQYF.

The chain's CDR3 is CASSYTHYEQYF. CDR3 DNA: TGTGCCAGCAGTTACACACACTACGAGCAGTACTTC. The chain combines TRBV6-2 or TRBV6-3 with TRBJ2-7; unclear D gene. This CDR3 has 12 residues. The V gene's germline CDR1 is MNHEY and CDR2 SVGEGT. With 2 bases removed from V and 3 bases from J, the gap between germline ends came to 5 bases.